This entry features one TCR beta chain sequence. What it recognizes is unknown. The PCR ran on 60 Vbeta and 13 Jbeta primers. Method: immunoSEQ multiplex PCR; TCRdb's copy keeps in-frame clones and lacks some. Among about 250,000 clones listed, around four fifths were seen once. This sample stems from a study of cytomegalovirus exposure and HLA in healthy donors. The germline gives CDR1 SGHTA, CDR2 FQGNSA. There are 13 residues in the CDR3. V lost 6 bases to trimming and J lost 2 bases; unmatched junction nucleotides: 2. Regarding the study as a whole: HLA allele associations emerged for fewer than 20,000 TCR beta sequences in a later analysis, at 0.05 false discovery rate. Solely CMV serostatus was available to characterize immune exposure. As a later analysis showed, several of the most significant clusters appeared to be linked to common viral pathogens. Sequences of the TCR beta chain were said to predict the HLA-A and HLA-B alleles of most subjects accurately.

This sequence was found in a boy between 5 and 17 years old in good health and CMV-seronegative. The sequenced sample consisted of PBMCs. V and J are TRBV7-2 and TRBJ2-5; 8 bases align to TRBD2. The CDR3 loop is CASRTSAQETQYF. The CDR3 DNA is TGTGCCAGCAGGACTAGCGCACAAGAGACCCAGTACTTC.